This paragraph covers one TCR beta chain sequence. Its antigen is unknown. The libraries were made with immunoSEQ v3.0 at survey level. TCRdb keeps only in-frame clones here, not all; method: immunoSEQ multiplex PCR. The table lists about 22,000 clones, 88% of them singletons. This sample is drawn from a study of long-term antiretroviral therapy in people with HIV. Study-wide points: Whereas controls had wider CDR3 length ranges, HIV repertoires had narrower ones. Within the repertoire, clones expanded before ART were dominant at all time points.

V was shortened by 1 base and J by 3 bases, with 6 bases between the two germline ends. CDR3 length: 13 amino acids. Germline values: CDR1 SEHNR, CDR2 FQNEAQ (reference sequence). This specimen was unsorted PBMCs, taken 0.6 years after starting antiretroviral therapy. The chain joins TRBV7-9 to TRBJ1-2; unclear D gene. This receptor was taken from a man between 60 and 75 years old with HIV. The CDR3 coding sequence is TGTGCCAGCAGCTTAGAACGGGACTATGGCTACACCTTC. As protein: CASSLERDYGYTF. The variable domain in full, completed from reference TRBV7-9 and TRBJ1-2, reads DTGVSQNPRHKITKRGQNVTFRCDPISEHNRLYWYRQTLGQGPEFLTYFQNEAQLEKSRLLSDRFSAERPKGSFSTLEIQRTEQGDSAMYLCASSLERDYGYTFGSGTRLTVV.